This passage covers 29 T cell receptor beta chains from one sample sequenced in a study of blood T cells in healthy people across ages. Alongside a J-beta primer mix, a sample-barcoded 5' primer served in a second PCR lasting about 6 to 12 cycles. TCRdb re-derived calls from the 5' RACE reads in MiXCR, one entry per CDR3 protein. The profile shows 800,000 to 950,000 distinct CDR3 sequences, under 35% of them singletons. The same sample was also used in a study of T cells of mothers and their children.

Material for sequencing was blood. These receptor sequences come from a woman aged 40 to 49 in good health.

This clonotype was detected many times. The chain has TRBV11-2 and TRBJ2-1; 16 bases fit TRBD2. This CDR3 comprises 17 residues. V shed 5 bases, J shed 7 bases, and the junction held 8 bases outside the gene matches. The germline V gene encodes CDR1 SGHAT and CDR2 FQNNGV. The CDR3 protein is CASSPGTSGGARNEQFF. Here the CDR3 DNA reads TGTGCCAGCAGCCCCGGGACTAGCGGGGGGGCTAGAAATGAGCAGTTCTTC.

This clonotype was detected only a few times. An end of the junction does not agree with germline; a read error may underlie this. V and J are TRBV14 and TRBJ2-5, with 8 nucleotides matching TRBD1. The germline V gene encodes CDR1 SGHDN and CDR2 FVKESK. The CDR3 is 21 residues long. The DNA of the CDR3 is TGTGCCAGCAACCAAGATTCCACAGGGGGTAGCGGCACCTACCTGCAAGAGACCCAGTACTTC. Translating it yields CASNQDSTGGSGTYLQETQYF.

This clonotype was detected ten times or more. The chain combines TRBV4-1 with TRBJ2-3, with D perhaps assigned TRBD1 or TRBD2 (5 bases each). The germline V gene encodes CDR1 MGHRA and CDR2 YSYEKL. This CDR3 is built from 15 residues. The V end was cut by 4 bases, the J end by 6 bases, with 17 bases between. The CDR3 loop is CASSPGRAFVDTQYF. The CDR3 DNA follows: TGCGCCAGCAGCCCGGGACGGGCCTTTGTGGATACGCAGTATTTT.

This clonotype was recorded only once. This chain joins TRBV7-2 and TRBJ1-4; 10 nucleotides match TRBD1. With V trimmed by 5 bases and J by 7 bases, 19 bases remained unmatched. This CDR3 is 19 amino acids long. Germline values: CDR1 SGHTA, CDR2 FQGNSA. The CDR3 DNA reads TGTGCCAGCAGCCGACGGCGGGGACAGGGGTCGTCGGCTAGTGAAAAACTGTTTTTT. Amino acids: CASSRRRGQGSSASEKLFF.

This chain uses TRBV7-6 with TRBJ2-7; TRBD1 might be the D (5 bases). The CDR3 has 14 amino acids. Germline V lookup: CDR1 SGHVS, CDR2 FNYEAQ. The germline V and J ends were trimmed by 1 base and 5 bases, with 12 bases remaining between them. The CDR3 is CASSLVRQGDEQYF. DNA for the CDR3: TGTGCCAGCAGCTTAGTCAGGCAGGGCGACGAGCAGTACTTC.

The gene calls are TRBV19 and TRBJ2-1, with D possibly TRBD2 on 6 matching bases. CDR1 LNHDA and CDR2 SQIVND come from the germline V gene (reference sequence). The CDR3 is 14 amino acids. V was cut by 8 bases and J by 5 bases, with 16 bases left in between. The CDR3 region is CASRLGSGNNEQFF. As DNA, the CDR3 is TGTGCCAGTCGCTTGGGTAGCGGAAACAATGAGCAGTTCTTC. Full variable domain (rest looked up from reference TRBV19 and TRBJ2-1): DGGITQSPKYLFRKEGQNVTLSCEQNLNHDAMYWYRQDPGQGLRLIYYSQIVNDFQKGDIAEGYSVSREKKESFPLTVTSAQKNPTAFYLCASRLGSGNNEQFFGPGTRLTVL.

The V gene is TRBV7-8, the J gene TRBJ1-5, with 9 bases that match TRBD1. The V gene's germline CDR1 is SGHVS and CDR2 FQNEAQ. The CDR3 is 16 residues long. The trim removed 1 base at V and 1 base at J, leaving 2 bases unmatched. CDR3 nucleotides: TGTGCCAGCAGCTTAGGGGACAGGGTAAGCAATCAGCCCCAGCATTTT. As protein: CASSLGDRVSNQPQHF.

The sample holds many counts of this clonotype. The chain's CDR3 is CASSLGGQRLVQYF. As DNA, the CDR3 is TGTGCCAGCAGCTTAGGTGGACAGCGGCTCGTCCAGTACTTC. The chain recombines TRBV7-9 with TRBJ2-7, with a tentative D call TRBD1 (6 bases). The germline CDR1 and CDR2 sequences are SEHNR and FQNEAQ (reference sequence). This CDR3 has 14 residues. V dropped 1 base and J dropped 10 bases, with 17 bases sitting between them.

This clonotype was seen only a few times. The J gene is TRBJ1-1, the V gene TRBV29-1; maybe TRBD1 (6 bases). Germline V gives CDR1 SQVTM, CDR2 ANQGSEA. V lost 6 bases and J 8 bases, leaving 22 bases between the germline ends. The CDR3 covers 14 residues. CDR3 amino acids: CSVGTPERRPEAFF. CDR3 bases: TGCAGCGTCGGGACACCAGAAAGGCGGCCCGAAGCTTTCTTT. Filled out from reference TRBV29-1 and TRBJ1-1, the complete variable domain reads SAVISQKPSRDICQRGTSLTIQCQVDSQVTMMFWYRQQPGQSLTLIATANQGSEATYESGFVIDKFPISRPNLTFSTLTVSNMSPEDSSIYLCSVGTPERRPEAFFGQGTRLTVV.

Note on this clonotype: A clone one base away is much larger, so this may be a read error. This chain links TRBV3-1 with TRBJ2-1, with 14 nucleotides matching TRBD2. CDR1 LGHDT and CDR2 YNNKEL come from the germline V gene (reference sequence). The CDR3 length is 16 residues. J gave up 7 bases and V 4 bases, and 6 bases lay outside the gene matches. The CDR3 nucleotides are TGTGCCAGCAGCCGCGGGGGGACTAGCGGGGGTAATGAGCAGTTCTTC. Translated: CASSRGGTSGGNEQFF.

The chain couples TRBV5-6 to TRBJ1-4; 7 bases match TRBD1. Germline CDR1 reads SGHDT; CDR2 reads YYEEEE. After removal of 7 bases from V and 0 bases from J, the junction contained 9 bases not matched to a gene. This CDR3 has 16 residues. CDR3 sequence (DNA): TGTGCCAGCTGCGAGGGACAGTTTGCAACTAATGAAAAACTGTTTTTT. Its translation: CASCEGQFATNEKLFF.

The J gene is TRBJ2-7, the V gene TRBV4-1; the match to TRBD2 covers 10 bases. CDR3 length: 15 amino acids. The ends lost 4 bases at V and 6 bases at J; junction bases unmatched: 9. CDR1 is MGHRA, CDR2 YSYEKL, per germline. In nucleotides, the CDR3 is TGCGCCAGCAGCCTAGCGGGGGGATCCCCCTCCGAGCAGTACTTC. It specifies CASSLAGGSPSEQYF.

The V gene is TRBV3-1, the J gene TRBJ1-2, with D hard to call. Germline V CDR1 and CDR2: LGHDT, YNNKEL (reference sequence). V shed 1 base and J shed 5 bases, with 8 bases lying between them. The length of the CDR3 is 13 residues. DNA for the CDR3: TGTGCCAGCAGCCAAGGCCAGATGTATGGCTACACCTTC. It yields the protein CASSQGQMYGYTF. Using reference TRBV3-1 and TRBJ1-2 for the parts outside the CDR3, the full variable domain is DTAVSQTPKYLVTQMGNDKSIKCEQNLGHDTMYWYKQDSKKFLKIMFSYNNKELIINETVPNRFSPKSPDKAHLNLHINSLELGDSAVYFCASSQGQMYGYTFGSGTRLTVV.

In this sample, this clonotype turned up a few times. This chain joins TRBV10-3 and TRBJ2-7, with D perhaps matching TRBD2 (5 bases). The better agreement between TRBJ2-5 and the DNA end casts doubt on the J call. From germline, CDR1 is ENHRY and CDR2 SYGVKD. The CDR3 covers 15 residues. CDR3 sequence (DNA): TGTGCCATCAGTGAGTCCGCAGAGCGGAAGGGGACCCAGTACTTC. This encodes CAISESAERKGTQYF.

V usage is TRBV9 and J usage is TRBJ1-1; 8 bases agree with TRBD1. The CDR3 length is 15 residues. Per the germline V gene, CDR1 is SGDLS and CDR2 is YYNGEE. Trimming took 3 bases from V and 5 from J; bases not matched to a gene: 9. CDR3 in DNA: TGTGCCAGCAGCGCGGTAGGACAGGGAAGAACTGAAGCTTTCTTT. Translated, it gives CASSAVGQGRTEAFF. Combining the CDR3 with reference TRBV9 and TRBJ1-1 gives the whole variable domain DSGVTQTPKHLITATGQRVTLRCSPRSGDLSVYWYQQSLDQGLQFLIQYYNGEERAKGNILERFSAQQFPDLHSELNLSSLELGDSALYFCASSAVGQGRTEAFFGQGTRLTVV.

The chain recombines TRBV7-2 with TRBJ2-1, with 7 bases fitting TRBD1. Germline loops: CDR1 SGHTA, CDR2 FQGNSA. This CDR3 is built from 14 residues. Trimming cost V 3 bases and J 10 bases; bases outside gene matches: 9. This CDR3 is CASSLRDSYYEQFF. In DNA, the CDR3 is TGTGCCAGCAGCTTGAGGGACAGCTACTACGAGCAGTTCTTC. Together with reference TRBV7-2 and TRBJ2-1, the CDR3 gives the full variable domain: GAGVSQSPSNKVTEKGKDVELRCDPISGHTALYWYRQSLGQGLEFLIYFQGNSAPDKSGLPSDRFSAERTGGSVSTLTIQRTQQEDSAVYLCASSLRDSYYEQFFGPGTRLTVL.

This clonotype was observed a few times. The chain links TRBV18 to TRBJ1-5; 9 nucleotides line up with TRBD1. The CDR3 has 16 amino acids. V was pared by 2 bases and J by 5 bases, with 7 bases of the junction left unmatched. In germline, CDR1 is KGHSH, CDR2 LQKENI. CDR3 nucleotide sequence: TGTGCCAGCTCACCAGCGGGACAGGGTCGAGATCAGCCCCAGCATTTT. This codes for CASSPAGQGRDQPQHF.

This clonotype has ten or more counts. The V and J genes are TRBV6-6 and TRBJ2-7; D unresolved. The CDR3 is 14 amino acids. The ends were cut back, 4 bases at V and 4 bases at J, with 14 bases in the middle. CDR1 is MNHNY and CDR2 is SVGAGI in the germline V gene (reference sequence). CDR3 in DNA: TGTGCCAGCAGTTTGTCGTCGGACGGGTACGAGCAGTACTTC. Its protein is CASSLSSDGYEQYF.

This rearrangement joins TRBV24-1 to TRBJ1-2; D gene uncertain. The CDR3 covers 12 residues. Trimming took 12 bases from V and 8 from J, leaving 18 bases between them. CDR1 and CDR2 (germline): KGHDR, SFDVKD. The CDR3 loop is CASAAEETGYTF. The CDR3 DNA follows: TGTGCCTCAGCCGCTGAGGAGACAGGCTACACCTTC.

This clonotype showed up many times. The CDR3 coding sequence is TGTGCCAGCAGTTTTCCCGGGGGAGGCTACACCTTC. Translating it yields CASSFPGGGYTF. The chain recombines TRBV12-3 or TRBV12-4 with TRBJ1-2; the D gene is possibly TRBD1 (5 bases). V lost 3 bases, J lost 8 bases, and 10 bases lay in between. The CDR3 length is 12 residues.

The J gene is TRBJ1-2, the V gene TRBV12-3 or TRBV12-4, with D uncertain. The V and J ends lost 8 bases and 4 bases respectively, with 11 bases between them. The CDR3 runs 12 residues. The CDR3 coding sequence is TGTGCCAGCTCCTCCCAGACCTATGGCTACACCTTC. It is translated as CASSSQTYGYTF.

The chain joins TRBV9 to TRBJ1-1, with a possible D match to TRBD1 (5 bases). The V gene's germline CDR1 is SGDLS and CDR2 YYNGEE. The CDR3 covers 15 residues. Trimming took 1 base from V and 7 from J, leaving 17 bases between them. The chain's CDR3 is CASSVSQGSVGEAFF. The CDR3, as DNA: TGTGCCAGCAGCGTAAGTCAGGGAAGCGTCGGTGAAGCTTTCTTT.

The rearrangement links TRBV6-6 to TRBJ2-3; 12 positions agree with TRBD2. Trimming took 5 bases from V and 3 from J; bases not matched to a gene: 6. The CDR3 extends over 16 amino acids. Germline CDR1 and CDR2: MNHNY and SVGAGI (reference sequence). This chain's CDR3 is CASSLRLAGETDTQYF. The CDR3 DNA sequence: TGTGCCAGCAGTCTAAGACTAGCGGGGGAAACAGATACGCAGTATTTT.

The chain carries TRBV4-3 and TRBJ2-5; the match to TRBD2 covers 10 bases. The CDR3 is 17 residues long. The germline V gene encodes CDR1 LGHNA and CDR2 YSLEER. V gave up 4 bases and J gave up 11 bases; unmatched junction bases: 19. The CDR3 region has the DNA TGCGCCAGCAGCCGCACAACCGGGACTAGCGATTGTGCTGAGCAGTACTTC. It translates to CASSRTTGTSDCAEQYF.

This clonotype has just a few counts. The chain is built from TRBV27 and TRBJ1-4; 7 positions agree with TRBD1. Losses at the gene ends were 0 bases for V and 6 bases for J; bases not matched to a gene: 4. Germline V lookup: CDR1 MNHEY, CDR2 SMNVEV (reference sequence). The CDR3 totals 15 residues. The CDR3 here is CASSLSEGAHEKLFF. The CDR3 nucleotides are TGTGCCAGCAGTTTATCGGAGGGGGCGCATGAAAAACTGTTTTTT.

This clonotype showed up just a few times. The CDR3 sequence is CASASAMNTEAFF. DNA for the CDR3: TGTGCCTCGGCCTCGGCGATGAACACTGAAGCTTTCTTT. The chain carries TRBV24-1 and TRBJ1-1; no definite D call. Germline values: CDR1 KGHDR, CDR2 SFDVKD. This CDR3 region has 13 residues. With 12 bases removed from V and 0 bases from J, the gap between germline ends came to 13 bases.

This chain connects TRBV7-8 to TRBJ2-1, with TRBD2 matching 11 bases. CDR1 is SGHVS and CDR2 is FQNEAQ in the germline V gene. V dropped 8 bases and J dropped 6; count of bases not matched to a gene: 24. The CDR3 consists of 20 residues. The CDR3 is CASGVNDRGTTSGSRNEQFF. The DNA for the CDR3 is TGTGCCAGCGGAGTGAATGACAGGGGAACCACTAGCGGGAGCCGCAATGAGCAGTTCTTC.

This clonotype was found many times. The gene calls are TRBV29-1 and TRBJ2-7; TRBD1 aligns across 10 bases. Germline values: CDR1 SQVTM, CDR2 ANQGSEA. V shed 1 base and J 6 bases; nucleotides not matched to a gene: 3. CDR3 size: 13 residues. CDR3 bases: TGCAGCGTTGAAGGGACAGGGGGGACCGAGCAGTACTTC. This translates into CSVEGTGGTEQYF.

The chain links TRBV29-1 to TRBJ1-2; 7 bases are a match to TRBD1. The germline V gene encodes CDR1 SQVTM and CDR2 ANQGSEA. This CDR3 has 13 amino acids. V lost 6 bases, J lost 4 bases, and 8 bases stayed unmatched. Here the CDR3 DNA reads TGCAGCGTGGCGTCTACAGGGGCCTATGGCTACACCTTC. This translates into CSVASTGAYGYTF.